The source of this T cell receptor (beta chain) is a study of metastatic and nonmetastatic thyroid tumors. Study overall: Patients with malignant and benign thyroid disease provided blood and tumor or nodule tissue, whose repertoires were compared. Points from the study as a whole: Significantly greater TCR beta diversity was reportedly found in malignant thyroid tumors than in benign nodules (in blood and tumor).

As for this clone: As yet, its antigen is unknown.

There were no patients who had received any treatment before thyroid surgery. Source study methods: CDR3 was compared across clinicopathological groups, and the resulting differences were used to build a distant-metastasis classifier for papillary thyroid cancer. MiXCR re-clonotyped the PCR reads for TCRdb. The V and J calls were not made by the authors but by TCRdb's processing. The sample carries just under 8,000 clones, about 25% recorded once. The TCR was taken from a female donor with papillary thyroid cancer or a benign thyroid nodule (not recorded which). Some clones in this sample may be carry-over from other donors' samples. The sequenced sample consisted of adjacent normal tissue.

For the CDR3, the DNA is TGTGCCAGCAGTTATCTGGGGGGACTAGCTGATTTCTACGAGCAGTACTTC. This sequence encodes CASSYLGGLADFYEQYF. This chain links TRBV27 with TRBJ2-7; 9 bases are shared with TRBD2. Unmatched junction bases numbered 13, after V lost 4 bases and J lost 3 bases. Per germline, CDR1 MNHEY and CDR2 SMNVEV (reference sequence). The CDR3 has 17 residues.